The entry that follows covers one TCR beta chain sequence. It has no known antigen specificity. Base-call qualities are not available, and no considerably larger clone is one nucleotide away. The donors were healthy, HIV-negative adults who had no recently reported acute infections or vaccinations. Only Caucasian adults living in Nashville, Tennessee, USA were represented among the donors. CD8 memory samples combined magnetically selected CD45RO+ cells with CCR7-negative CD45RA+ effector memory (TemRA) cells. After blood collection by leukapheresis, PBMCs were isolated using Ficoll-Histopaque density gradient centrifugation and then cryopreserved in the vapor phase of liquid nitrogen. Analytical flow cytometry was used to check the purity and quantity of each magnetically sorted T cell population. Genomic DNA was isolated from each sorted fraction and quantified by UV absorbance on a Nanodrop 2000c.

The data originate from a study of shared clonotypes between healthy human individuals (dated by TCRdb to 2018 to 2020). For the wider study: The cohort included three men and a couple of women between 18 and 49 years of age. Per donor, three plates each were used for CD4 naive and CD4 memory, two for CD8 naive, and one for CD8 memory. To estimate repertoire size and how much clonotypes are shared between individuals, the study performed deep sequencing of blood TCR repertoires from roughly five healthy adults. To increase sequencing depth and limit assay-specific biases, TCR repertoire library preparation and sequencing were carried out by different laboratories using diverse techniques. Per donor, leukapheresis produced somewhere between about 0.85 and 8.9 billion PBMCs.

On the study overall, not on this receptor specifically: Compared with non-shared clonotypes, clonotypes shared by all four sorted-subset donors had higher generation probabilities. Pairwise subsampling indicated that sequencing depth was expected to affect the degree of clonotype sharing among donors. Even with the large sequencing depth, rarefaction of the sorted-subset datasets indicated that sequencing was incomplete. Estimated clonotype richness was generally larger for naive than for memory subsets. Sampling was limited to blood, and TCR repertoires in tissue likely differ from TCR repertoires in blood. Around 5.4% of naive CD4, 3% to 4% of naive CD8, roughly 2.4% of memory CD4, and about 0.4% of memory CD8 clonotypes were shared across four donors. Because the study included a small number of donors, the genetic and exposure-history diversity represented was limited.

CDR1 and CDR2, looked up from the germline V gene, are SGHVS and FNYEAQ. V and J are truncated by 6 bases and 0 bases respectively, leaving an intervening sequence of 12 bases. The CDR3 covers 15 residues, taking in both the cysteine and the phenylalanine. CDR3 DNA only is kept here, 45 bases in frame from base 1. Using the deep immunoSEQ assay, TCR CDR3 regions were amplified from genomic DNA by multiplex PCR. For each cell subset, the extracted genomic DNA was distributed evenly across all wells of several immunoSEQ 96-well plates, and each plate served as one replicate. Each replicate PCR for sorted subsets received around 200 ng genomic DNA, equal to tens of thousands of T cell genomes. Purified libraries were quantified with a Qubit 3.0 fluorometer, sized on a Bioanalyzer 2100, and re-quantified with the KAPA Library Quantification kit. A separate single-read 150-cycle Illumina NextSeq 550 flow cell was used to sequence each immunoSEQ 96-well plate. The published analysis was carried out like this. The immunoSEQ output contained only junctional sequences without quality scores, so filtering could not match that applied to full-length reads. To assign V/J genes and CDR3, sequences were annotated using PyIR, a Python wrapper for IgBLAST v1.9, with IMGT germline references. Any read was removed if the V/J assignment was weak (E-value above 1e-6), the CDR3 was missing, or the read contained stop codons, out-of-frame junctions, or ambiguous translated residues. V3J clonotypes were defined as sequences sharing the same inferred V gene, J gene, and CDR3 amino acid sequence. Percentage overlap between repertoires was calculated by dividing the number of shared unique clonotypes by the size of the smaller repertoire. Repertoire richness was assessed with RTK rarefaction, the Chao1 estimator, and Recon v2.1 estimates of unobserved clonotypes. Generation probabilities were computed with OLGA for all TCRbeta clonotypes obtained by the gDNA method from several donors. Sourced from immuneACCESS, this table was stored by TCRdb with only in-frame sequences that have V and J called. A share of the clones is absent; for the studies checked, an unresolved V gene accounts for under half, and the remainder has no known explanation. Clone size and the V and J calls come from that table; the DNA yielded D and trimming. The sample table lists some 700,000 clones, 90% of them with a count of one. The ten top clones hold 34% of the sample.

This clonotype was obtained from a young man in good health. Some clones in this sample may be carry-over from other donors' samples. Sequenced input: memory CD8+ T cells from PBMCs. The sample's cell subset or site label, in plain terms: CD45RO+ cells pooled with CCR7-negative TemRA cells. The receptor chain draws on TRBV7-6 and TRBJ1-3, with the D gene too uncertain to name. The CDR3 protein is CASSSDGSSGNTIYF. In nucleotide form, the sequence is TGTGCCAGCAGTTCCGACGGATCCTCTGGAAACACCATATATTTT.